The next 22 T cell receptor beta chains were all read from a single sample in a study of CD8 T cells in Susac syndrome. Random hexamers were used to reverse transcribe the RNA input (about 0.5 to 1 ug). TCRdb passed the immunoSEQ multiplex PCR reads through MiXCR, listing each CDR3 protein once. The sample shows around 100,000 distinct CDR3 sequences, roughly 96% of them seen only once. The specimen sequenced was CD8+ T cells from PBMCs. These receptors came from a human donor with Susac syndrome.

This chain links TRBV20-1 with TRBJ2-1, with D unresolved. This CDR3 comprises 13 residues. V lost 7 bases, J lost 7 bases, and 17 bases lay in between. Germline CDR1 DFQATT, CDR2 SNEGSKA (reference sequence). The DNA of the CDR3 is TGCAGTGTTGGTTGGCGGTACAGAAATGAGCAGTTCTTC. Translating it yields CSVGWRYRNEQFF.

J is TRBJ2-1 and V is TRBV3-1, with 9 nucleotides matching TRBD2. Trimming cost V 0 bases and J 6 bases; bases outside gene matches: 3. CDR3 length equals 15 residues. Per the germline V gene, CDR1 is LGHDT and CDR2 is YNNKEL (reference sequence). CDR3 sequence: CASSQDGGGANEQFF. Written as DNA, the CDR3 is TGTGCCAGCAGCCAAGACGGCGGGGGGGCCAATGAGCAGTTCTTC.

V usage is TRBV18 and J usage is TRBJ1-1; D unclear. The CDR3 contains 12 residues. From germline, CDR1 is KGHSH and CDR2 LQKENI. V lost 3 bases, J lost 1 base, and 3 bases lay in between. CDR3 sequence: CASSPSNTEAFF. CDR3 DNA sequence: TGTGCCAGCTCACCTTCGAACACTGAAGCTTTCTTT.

V is TRBV12-3 or TRBV12-4 and J is TRBJ1-1; perhaps TRBD1 as D (5 bases). V lost 3 bases and J 3 bases, leaving 11 bases between the germline ends. The CDR3 covers 14 residues. For the CDR3, the DNA is TGTGCCAGCAGTTTGAATGGGGCTCACACTGAAGCTTTCTTT. Residues: CASSLNGAHTEAFF.

This clonotype was counted once. The chain carries TRBV9 and TRBJ2-7; weak D call: TRBD1 (6 bases). V was shortened by 0 bases and J by 2 bases, with 9 bases between the two germline ends. This CDR3 contains 14 residues. Germline loops: CDR1 SGDLS, CDR2 YYNGEE. CDR3 loop: CASSVDTGTYEQYF. Written as DNA, the CDR3 is TGTGCCAGCAGCGTAGATACAGGGACCTACGAGCAGTACTTC.

This clonotype came up once. This chain's CDR3 is CASSYHNEQFF. The CDR3 DNA reads TGTGCCAGCAGCTACCACAATGAGCAGTTCTTC. The V call is TRBV14, the J call TRBJ2-1; D is undetermined. The V end lost 5 bases, the J end lost 5 bases, and 4 bases lay between the germline ends. CDR3 length: 11 amino acids. From germline, CDR1 is SGHDN and CDR2 FVKESK.

The CDR3 DNA is TGCGCCAGCAGTACCGGGTCGTTCGACGAGCAGTACTTC. Amino acid sequence: CASSTGSFDEQYF. This chain joins TRBV5-1 and TRBJ2-7; no clear D. Trimming took off 5 bases at V and 5 bases at J, with 14 bases between the two ends. The CDR3 totals 13 residues. Germline V lookup: CDR1 SGHRS, CDR2 YFSETQ.

V is TRBV4-1 and J is TRBJ2-4; D is unresolved. CDR3 length equals 15 residues. Germline V gene lookup returns CDR1 MGHRA and CDR2 YSYEKL. With 3 bases removed from V and 0 bases from J, the gap between germline ends came to 9 bases. CDR3 amino acids: CASSQQSLAKNIQYF. CDR3 DNA sequence: TGCGCCAGCAGCCAGCAAAGTTTAGCCAAAAACATTCAGTACTTC.

The V and J genes are TRBV7-3 and TRBJ2-2; D unresolved. Germline CDR1 reads SGHTA; CDR2 reads FQGTGA. The CDR3 runs to 15 residues. V lost 5 bases to trimming and J lost 0 bases, with 10 bases between them. The CDR3 coding sequence is TGTGCCAGCAGCCCAATGCCGACGAACACCGGGGAGCTGTTTTTT. Protein product: CASSPMPTNTGELFF.

CDR3 coding DNA: TGCAGTGCTAGAGATTGGGCAGACCAGGTGACGGATGGCTACACCTTC. It specifies CSARDWADQVTDGYTF. The gene calls are TRBV20-1 and TRBJ1-2; D call uncertain. Trimming removed 0 bases at V and 6 bases at J, with 20 bases between. The CDR3 has 16 residues. Germline V gives CDR1 DFQATT, CDR2 SNEGSKA (reference sequence).

V usage is TRBV12-3 or TRBV12-4 and J usage is TRBJ2-7; possibly TRBD1 for D (5 bases). There are 15 residues in the CDR3. With 6 bases removed from V and 0 bases from J, the gap between germline ends came to 15 bases. The CDR3 DNA is TGTGCCAGCAGCTTGACAGTGACGAGCTCCTACGAGCAGTACTTC. Protein sequence: CASSLTVTSSYEQYF.

This clonotype came up a few times. This rearrangement joins TRBV15 to TRBJ2-7; possible D gene TRBD2, 6 bases. This CDR3 is built from 12 residues. Trimming cost V 3 bases and J 4 bases, with 7 bases left between them. CDR1 and CDR2 (germline): LNHNV, YYDKDF (reference sequence). The CDR3 protein is CATSSRGYEQYF. CDR3 coding DNA: TGTGCCACCAGCAGTCGGGGGTACGAGCAGTACTTC.

V and J are TRBV29-1 and TRBJ1-1, with D uncertain. Looked up from germline, CDR1 is SQVTM and CDR2 is ANQGSEA. The CDR3 has 12 residues. V was pared by 8 bases and J by 0 bases, with 10 bases between. The CDR3: CSSLGLNTEAFF. CDR3 nucleotide sequence: TGCAGCTCTTTAGGGTTGAACACTGAAGCTTTCTTT. The full variable domain, rest sourced from reference TRBV29-1 and TRBJ1-1, is SAVISQKPSRDICQRGTSLTIQCQVDSQVTMMFWYRQQPGQSLTLIATANQGSEATYESGFVIDKFPISRPNLTFSTLTVSNMSPEDSSIYLCSSLGLNTEAFFGQGTRLTVV.

The chain carries TRBV19 and TRBJ2-1; D assignment may be TRBD1 or TRBD2 (5 bases each). Germline-derived CDR1 and CDR2 are LNHDA and SQIVND (reference sequence). The CDR3 covers 13 residues. Trimming cost V 0 bases and J 9 bases, with 9 bases left between them. The CDR3: CASSIEGVGEQFF. CDR3 bases: TGTGCCAGTAGTATAGAGGGGGTTGGTGAGCAGTTCTTC.

CDR3 protein: CASSPGQRAFF. CDR3 bases: TGTGCCAGCAGCCCGGGACAGAGAGCTTTCTTT. The V gene is TRBV2, the J gene TRBJ1-1, with 7 bases fitting TRBD1. Germline V gene lookup returns CDR1 SNHLY and CDR2 FYNNEI. The CDR3 sequence is 11 residues long. V gave up 6 bases and J gave up 10 bases; unmatched junction bases: 5.

This clonotype was observed a single time. This chain links TRBV5-4 with TRBJ1-1; D perhaps matches TRBD1 (5 bases). Trimming took off 4 bases at V and 6 bases at J, with 7 bases between the two ends. This CDR3 contains 11 residues. Germline CDR1 and CDR2: SGHNT and YYREEE (reference sequence). The CDR3, as DNA: TGTGCCAGCAGCGAGGGGCCTGAAGCTTTCTTT. It codes for CASSEGPEAFF.

This chain links TRBV3-1 with TRBJ2-7, with 12 nucleotides matching TRBD2. The junction had 1 base not matched to a gene; V was cut back by 4 bases and J by 0 bases. CDR1 and CDR2 (germline): LGHDT, YNNKEL (reference sequence). The CDR3 consists of 15 residues. The CDR3 reads CASSPSGGVSYEQYF. The CDR3 DNA sequence: TGTGCCAGCAGCCCTAGCGGGGGGGTCTCCTACGAGCAGTACTTC.

This clonotype was counted once. V gene TRBV19 combines with J gene TRBJ2-5; a possible D gene is TRBD2 (5 bases). CDR1 is LNHDA and CDR2 is SQIVND in the germline V gene (reference sequence). The CDR3 extends over 15 amino acids. V was trimmed by 0 bases and J by 5 bases, leaving 13 bases between them. In DNA, the CDR3 is TGTGCCAGTAGTATAGATCTGGAGGCTTTGGAGACCCAGTACTTC. Translating it yields CASSIDLEALETQYF.

The rearrangement joins TRBV20-1 to TRBJ2-7; no definite D call. CDR3 size: 12 residues. CDR1 DFQATT and CDR2 SNEGSKA come from the germline V gene (reference sequence). V lost 1 base and J lost 5, with 9 bases in between. The CDR3 protein is CSARVATHEQYF. CDR3 bases: TGCAGTGCTAGAGTGGCAACTCACGAGCAGTACTTC.

The V gene is TRBV5-1, the J gene TRBJ2-1; tentative D call: TRBD1 (5 bases). The germline V and J ends were trimmed by 0 bases and 8 bases, with 9 bases remaining between them. This CDR3 has 13 amino acids. The germline gives CDR1 SGHRS, CDR2 YFSETQ. This CDR3 reads CASSLGQGDEQFF. CDR3 DNA: TGCGCCAGCAGCTTGGGCCAGGGCGATGAGCAGTTCTTC.

The V call is TRBV5-6, the J call TRBJ2-7; weak D call: TRBD2 (5 bases). The CDR3 spans 16 residues. Per the germline V gene, CDR1 is SGHDT and CDR2 is YYEEEE. The germline V and J ends were trimmed by 2 bases and 0 bases, with 15 bases remaining between them. The CDR3 reads CASSFSTTRSSYEQYF. The CDR3 nucleotides are TGTGCCAGCAGCTTCTCGACTACCAGGAGCTCCTACGAGCAGTACTTC.

This chain links TRBV20-1 with TRBJ1-1; D is ambiguous. CDR1 and CDR2 from the germline V gene are DFQATT and SNEGSKA (reference sequence). The CDR3 is 14 residues long. V was pared by 0 bases and J by 1 base, with 9 bases between. The CDR3 coding sequence is TGCAGTGCTAGAGATTACTCGGGGAACACTGAAGCTTTCTTT. The encoded protein is CSARDYSGNTEAFF.